The rows below give T cell receptor beta chains drawn from one sample of a study of graft-versus-host responses after intestinal transplantation. TCRdb's table, derived via immunoSEQ multiplex PCR, lists solely in-frame clones and lacks some. The sample has about 90,000 clones, 90% to 95% seen once. No antigen has been assigned to these receptors. The sample here was unstimulated CD8+ T cells sorted from spleen or lymph node cells, taken before intestinal transplant. The receptors were sampled from a human donor who received an intestinal transplant. CDR3s include the opening cysteine and the closing phenylalanine or tryptophan. D genes are given only for firm matches. Expanded clones get a size class; other rows say once, few or many, or leave the size out.

TRBJ2-1 TRBV6-5 NA TRBD2 TGTGCCAGCAGTTCGGCGGGGGGGCTCAATGAGCAGTTCTTC CASSSAGGLNEQFF
TRBJ1-1 TRBV2 NA TRBD1 TGTGCCAGCGGACCGATGAAACAGGGGGGGAACACTGAAGCTTTCTTT CASGPMKQGGNTEAFF
TRBJ2-1 TRBV13 NA NA TGTGCCACTTTGGAGAGTATCTCCTACAATGAGCAGTTCTTC CATLESISYNEQFF
TRBJ2-5 TRBV4-1 NA TRBD2 TGCGCCAGCAGCCCCCTTTTTAGCGGGGGAAGTCGAGAGACCCAGTACTTC CASSPLFSGGSRETQYF
TRBJ2-7 TRBV7-9 once NA TGTGCCAGCAGCACCGAACTAGTTTACGAGCAGTACTTC CASSTELVYEQYF
TRBJ2-2 TRBV7-8 NA TRBD2 TGTGCCAGCAGCCGGACTAGTGCGAACACCGGGGAGCTGTTTTTT CASSRTSANTGELFF
TRBJ2-4 TRBV6-5 NA TRBD1 TGTGCCAGCAGTTACGGTCTGAGGGACAGGAAAAACATTCAGTACTTC CASSYGLRDRKNIQYF
TRBJ2-7 TRBV30 NA NA TGTGCCTGGAGTGTACGCGGCATCTCCTACGAGCAGTACTTC CAWSVRGISYEQYF
TRBJ2-3 TRBV29-1 NA TRBD2 TGCAGCGTTGAAGGGCGGACTAGTAGCACAGATACGCAGTATTTT CSVEGRTSSTDTQYF
TRBJ1-6 TRBV7-8 NA NA TGTGCCAGCAGCCTAGGAGCCTCCGTCGCCAATAATTCACCCCTCCACTTT CASSLGASVANNSPLHF
TRBJ2-6 TRBV30 once NA TGTGCCTGGAGGAGATACAGGTGGAAATACTCTGGGGCCAACGTCCTGACTTTC CAWRRYRWKYSGANVLTF
TRBJ2-2 TRBV7-9 NA NA TGTGCCAGCAGCTTGAGTGGTCAGACTCTCACCGGGGAGCTGTTTTTT CASSLSGQTLTGELFF
TRBJ2-1 TRBV7-9 NA TRBD2 TGTGCCAGCAGCCGAACGGGACTAGCGGGGGGGCCCTACAATGAGCAGTTCTTC CASSRTGLAGGPYNEQFF
TRBJ2-5 TRBV13 NA NA TGTGCCAGCAGCTTACGGGGGGAGACCCAGTACTTC CASSLRGETQYF
TRBJ1-6 TRBV4-3 NA TRBD1 TGCGCCAGCAGCCAAGATCGGGACAGGGCTATGTATAATTCACCCCTCCACTTT CASSQDRDRAMYNSPLHF
TRBJ1-2 TRBV6-1 few NA TGTGCCAGCAGTGAATTAGGCACAGCCTATGGCTACACCTTC CASSELGTAYGYTF
TRBJ1-1 TRBV11-3 NA NA TGTGCCAGCAGCTCCCTGGGGGGGGGCACTGAAGCTTTCTTT CASSSLGGGTEAFF
TRBJ2-7 TRBV6-1 few NA TGTGCCAGCAGTGGAGAGACTGCCGACTACGAGCAGTACTTC CASSGETADYEQYF
TRBJ2-3 TRBV4-2 NA TRBD2 TGTGCCAGCAGCCAAGTGACTAGCGGGGACCTCACAGATACGCAGTATTTT CASSQVTSGDLTDTQYF
TRBJ2-1 TRBV7-9 NA TRBD1 TGTGCCAGCAGCTTAGAGCTAGGGGGCTATGATGAGCAGTTCTTC CASSLELGGYDEQFF
TRBJ2-5 TRBV28 NA NA TGTGCCACCCAAACCCTAGGCGGTGGAGAGACCCAGTACTTC CATQTLGGGETQYF
TRBJ2-3 TRBV7-7 NA TRBD2 TGTGCCAGCAGCTCGGTCGACGACGGGGGGGCCTCAGATACGCAGTATTTT CASSSVDDGGASDTQYF
TRBJ2-3 TRBV19 NA NA TGTGCCAGTAGTTCCGGACAGAGCACAGATACGCAGTATTTT CASSSGQSTDTQYF
TRBJ2-1 TRBV9 NA TRBD2 TGTGCCAGCAGCGTAGATAGCGGGAGAGGCAATGAGCAGTTCTTC CASSVDSGRGNEQFF
TRBJ1-2 TRBV29-1 NA NA TGCAGCGTTGTCTCCAGGGTAAACTATGGCTACACCTTC CSVVSRVNYGYTF
TRBJ2-1 TRBV6-1 NA TRBD2 TGTGCCAGCAGTGAATTTGGGGGACTAGCACGCTACAATGAGCAGTTCTTC CASSEFGGLARYNEQFF
TRBJ2-2 TRBV7-9 NA NA TGTGCCAGCAGCCCAGACCCAGGGACCGGGGAGCTGTTTTTT CASSPDPGTGELFF
TRBJ1-2 TRBV10-3 NA TRBD1 TGTGCCACCTCTCCGGGATTGGACAGGGGGCCCCCCGACTATGGCTACACCTTC CATSPGLDRGPPDYGYTF
TRBJ1-1 TRBV19 NA NA TGTGCCAGTAGTATATGGGGCATTGGCACTGAAGCTTTCTTT CASSIWGIGTEAFF
TRBJ2-1 TRBV4-1 NA TRBD2 TGCGCCAGCAGCCGGGGACTAGCGGGAGACAATGAGCAGTTCTTC CASSRGLAGDNEQFF
TRBJ1-1 TRBV19 NA NA TGTGCCAGTAGTATAGATGACAGATCGAACACTGAAGCTTTCTTT CASSIDDRSNTEAFF
TRBJ2-3 TRBV19 NA NA TGTGCCAGTAGTATTGAGGGGGTCACAGATACGCAGTATTTT CASSIEGVTDTQYF
TRBJ2-5 TRBV9 NA TRBD2 TGTGCCAGCAGCGAAGGACTAGCGGGGGGGATTGCTGAGACCCAGTACTTC CASSEGLAGGIAETQYF
TRBJ2-7 TRBV19 once NA TGTGCCAGTGCAGAAGCAGGGTTTAACGAGCAGTACTTC CASAEAGFNEQYF
TRBJ2-3 TRBV7-6 NA NA TGTGCCAGCAGCCCCGGACAGTTTTACACAGATACGCAGTATTTT CASSPGQFYTDTQYF
TRBJ2-1 TRBV5-1 NA NA TGCGCCAGCAGCTGGGGGGAGGCCTCCTACAATGAGCAGTTCTTC CASSWGEASYNEQFF
TRBJ2-1 TRBV5-1 NA TRBD2 TGCGCCAGCAGCTTGGAGTTGGCGGGAGACAATGAGCAGTTCTTC CASSLELAGDNEQFF
TRBJ1-2 TRBV27 NA NA TGTGCCAGCAGTTTAGGCGGGGTGGGGTATGGCTACACCTTC CASSLGGVGYGYTF
TRBJ2-5 TRBV9 NA NA TGTGCCAGCAGCGTAGAAGGGGGAGGGGGAAAGACCCAGTACTTC CASSVEGGGGKTQYF
TRBJ1-2 TRBV19 NA TRBD1 TGTGCCAGTGGACAGGGAGCAAATGGCTACACTTTC CASGQGANGYTF
TRBJ1-2 TRBV5-1 NA NA TGCGCCAGCAGCTCAGGGGAGGGACGATGGGGCTACACCTTC CASSSGEGRWGYTF
TRBJ1-2 TRBV7-9 NA NA TGTGCCAGCAGCTTAGTAGCAGGGGATGGCTACACCTTC CASSLVAGDGYTF
TRBJ1-6 TRBV7-6 NA TRBD1 TGTGCCAGCAGCTTGACAGGGAGCAACTCACCCCTCCACTTT CASSLTGSNSPLHF
TRBJ2-1 TRBV6-1 NA TRBD2 TGTGCCAGCAGTGAAGGATTGGGACTAGCCGATGAGCAGTTCTTC CASSEGLGLADEQFF